This passage covers 9 T cell receptor beta chains from one sample sequenced in a study of blood T cell repertoires in COVID-19. Profiling relied on immunoSEQ multiplex PCR, and the TCRdb table lists in-frame clones only, not all of them. The data hold roughly 380,000 clones, with about 80% observed a single time. Sequenced sample: peripheral blood. The origin of the receptors is a human donor with acute or convalescent COVID-19. The donor label of this sample is uncertain.

The V and J genes are TRBV30 and TRBJ1-2; possible D gene TRBD1, 5 bases. This CDR3 region has 13 residues. CDR1 GTSNPN and CDR2 SVGIG come from the germline V gene (reference sequence). V gave up 0 bases and J gave up 4 bases, with 9 bases separating them. In DNA, the CDR3 is TGTGCCTGGAGTGTGGGGGGGATCTATGGCTACACCTTC. It specifies CAWSVGGIYGYTF.

The chain employs TRBV5-5 and TRBJ1-5; 9 positions match TRBD1. This CDR3 spans 15 amino acids. With V trimmed by 4 bases and J by 8 bases, 10 bases remained unmatched. Per the germline V gene, CDR1 is SGHKS and CDR2 is YYEKEE (reference sequence). Written as DNA, the CDR3 is TGTGCCAGCAGCCTAGGGACAGGGCTTGGGGAGCCCCAGCATTTT. Amino acid sequence: CASSLGTGLGEPQHF.

The chain recombines TRBV6-6 with TRBJ1-2, with TRBD1 matching 8 bases. The CDR3 loop spans 16 amino acids. With V trimmed by 4 bases and J by 1 base, 8 bases remained unmatched. The germline V gene has CDR1 MNHNY and CDR2 SVGAGI (reference sequence). This CDR3 reads CASSFPNRGVNYGYTF. The CDR3 DNA is TGTGCCAGCAGTTTCCCTAACAGGGGGGTTAACTATGGCTACACCTTC.

This clone occurred once. This rearrangement joins TRBV14 to TRBJ2-7, with D unresolved. The V end was cut by 0 bases, the J end by 6 bases, with 9 bases between. CDR3 length: 13 amino acids. Germline V gene lookup returns CDR1 SGHDN and CDR2 FVKESK. The CDR3 DNA reads as TGTGCCAGCAGCCAAGATCAGTCCCGCGAGCAGTACTTC. Protein: CASSQDQSREQYF.

The chain combines TRBV30 with TRBJ1-6; D ambiguous. This CDR3 is 13 amino acids long. The ends were cut back, 4 bases at V and 10 bases at J, with 14 bases in the middle. The germline gives CDR1 GTSNPN, CDR2 SVGIG (reference sequence). CDR3: CAWNNGASSPLHF. CDR3 DNA sequence: TGTGCCTGGAATAACGGAGCCTCATCACCCCTCCACTTT.

The chain employs TRBV5-5 and TRBJ2-4; D unresolved. The V and J ends lost 0 bases and 8 bases respectively, with 18 bases between them. CDR1 SGHKS and CDR2 YYEKEE come from the germline V gene (reference sequence). The CDR3 extends over 16 amino acids. The CDR3 DNA follows: TGTGCCAGCAGCTTGGCCGGCGTGGCAAAACGGGACATTCAGTACTTC. Residues: CASSLAGVAKRDIQYF.

The chain is built from TRBV10-1 and TRBJ2-2; 9 nucleotides agree with TRBD2. CDR3 length: 18 amino acids. Germline V gene sequence: CDR1 WNHNN, CDR2 SYGVQD (reference sequence). With V trimmed by 7 bases and J by 2 bases, 14 bases remained unmatched. CDR3 sequence: CASTGGLTSGLNTGELFF. Here the CDR3 DNA reads TGCGCCAGCACCGGAGGCCTTACTAGCGGGTTAAACACCGGGGAGCTGTTTTTT.

The chain links TRBV5-6 to TRBJ1-2, with TRBD1 as a possible D gene (6 bases). V was shortened by 0 bases and J by 4 bases, with 13 bases between the two germline ends. CDR1 is SGHDT and CDR2 is YYEEEE in the germline V gene. CDR3 length: 15 amino acids. The CDR3 loop reads CASSLVGQISYGYTF. In nucleotides, the CDR3 is TGTGCCAGCAGCTTGGTCGGACAGATTAGCTATGGCTACACCTTC. Full variable domain (remainder filled in from reference TRBV5-6 and TRBJ1-2): DAGVTQSPTHLIKTRGQQVTLRCSPKSGHDTVSWYQQALGQGPQFIFQYYEEEERQRGNFPDRFSGHQFPNYSSELNVNALLLGDSALYLCASSLVGQISYGYTFGSGTRLTVV.

This chain joins TRBV7-9 and TRBJ2-1, with D hard to call. The CDR3 contains 12 residues. From germline, CDR1 is SEHNR and CDR2 FQNEAQ (reference sequence). V lost 2 bases, J lost 8 bases, and 7 bases lay in between. CDR3 sequence: CASSLSVYEQFF. CDR3 DNA: TGTGCCAGCAGCTTATCCGTCTATGAGCAGTTCTTC.